This T cell receptor (beta chain) was recovered during a study of cytomegalovirus exposure and HLA in healthy donors. TCRdb's table, derived via immunoSEQ multiplex PCR, lists solely in-frame clones and lacks some. The sample consists of roughly 130,000 clones, 75% to 90% of them appearing once. Study findings and constraints: The investigators catalogued 180 or so TCR beta chains as cytomegalovirus-associated. Reports showed the classifier diagnosing cytomegalovirus status with high specificity and sensitivity.

Points on this clone: What it binds is unknown.

The CDR3 has 14 amino acids. Germline CDR1 MNHNS, CDR2 SASEGT. V gave up 4 bases and J gave up 4 bases, with 13 bases separating them. The study drew the donors from its approximately 110-subject validation cohort, separate from the roughly 700-subject first cohort. What was sequenced was PBMCs. V and J are TRBV6-1 and TRBJ2-5; D is possibly TRBD1 (6 bases). The sequence came from a woman aged 18-29 years in good health and CMV-seropositive. The CDR3 loop is CASSVMAGAETQYF. The CDR3 DNA is TGTGCCAGCAGTGTCATGGCAGGGGCAGAGACCCAGTACTTC.